Listed below are T cell receptor beta chains from one sample, sequenced in a study of T-cell reconstitution after alpha-beta-depleted transplantation in children. MiXCR, applied by TCRdb to the PCR reads, yields one record per CDR3 protein. The sample shows about 340,000 distinct CDR3 sequences, 10% to 13% of them seen only once. The sequences come from PBMCs from the stem cell graft donor, collected from the stem cell graft. These receptors were collected from a human donor who donated a stem cell graft to a child with acute lymphoblastic leukemia. The CDR3 runs from the conserved cysteine through the conserved F or W. A D gene is named only where the DNA matches it firmly. Expanded clones get a size class; other rows say once, few or many, or leave the size out.

d_gene | abundance | j_gene | v_gene | CDR3aa | CDR3nt
. | few | TRBJ2-3 | TRBV24-1 | CATSDYTAADTQYF | TGTGCCACCAGTGATTACACAGCCGCAGATACGCAGTATTTT
. | few | TRBJ2-3 | TRBV27 | CASQRDPQGDTQYF | TGTGCCAGCCAACGGGACCCCCAGGGAGATACGCAGTATTTT
TRBD1 | . | TRBJ1-2 | TRBV4-2 | CASSQVTGTGSYGYTF | TGTGCCAGCAGCCAAGTCACCGGGACAGGGTCTTATGGCTACACCTTC
TRBD1 | few | TRBJ1-1 | TRBV7-2 | CASSLDRARSEAFF | TGTGCCAGCAGCTTGGACAGGGCGCGGTCTGAAGCTTTCTTT
TRBD2 | many | TRBJ2-7 | TRBV12-3/TRBV12-4 | CASSKAGGWLEQYF | TGTGCCAGCAGTAAAGCGGGAGGGTGGCTCGAGCAGTACTTC
TRBD1 | few | TRBJ2-6 | TRBV7-2 | CASSRSGTGLWGANVLTF | TGTGCCAGCAGCCGCTCCGGGACAGGACTCTGGGGGGCCAACGTCCTGACTTTC
. | . | TRBJ2-7 | TRBV7-9 | CASSPQNSYEQYF | TGTGCCAGCAGCCCTCAAAACTCCTACGAGCAGTACTTC
TRBD2 | . | TRBJ2-1 | TRBV7-2 | CASSLVILAGVKNEQFF | TGTGCCAGCAGCTTAGTTATCCTAGCGGGAGTTAAAAATGAGCAGTTCTTC
. | . | TRBJ2-5 | TRBV3-1 | CASSQPGTTIETQYF | TGTGCCAGCAGCCAACCAGGGACGACCATAGAGACCCAGTACTTC
. | . | TRBJ2-3 | TRBV21-1 | CASSTLAGTSLGTQYF | TGTGCCAGCAGCACCTTAGCGGGGACCTCCCTTGGTACGCAGTATTTT
. | . | TRBJ1-1 | TRBV7-2 | CASSRIRGSAEAFF | TGTGCCAGCAGCCGAATCAGGGGATCCGCTGAAGCTTTCTTT
. | few | TRBJ1-3 | TRBV3-1 | CASTPSPGVSGNTIYF | TGTGCCAGCACGCCCTCGCCAGGGGTCTCTGGAAACACCATATATTTT
TRBD1 | . | TRBJ1-2 | TRBV29-1 | CSVADRGGDTF | TGCAGCGTTGCCGACAGGGGCGGCGACACCTTC
. | few | TRBJ2-6 | TRBV5-6 | CASSPGDSGVRANVLTF | TGTGCCAGCAGCCCTGGGGACTCGGGGGTCAGGGCCAACGTCCTGACTTTC
. | . | TRBJ1-2 | TRBV5-5 | CASSGRMGTNYGYTF | TGTGCCAGCAGCGGGCGGATGGGGACTAACTATGGCTACACCTTC
. | many | TRBJ2-1 | TRBV5-1 | CASSLVNAYGEQFF | TGCGCCAGCAGCTTGGTAAACGCCTACGGTGAGCAGTTCTTC
TRBD1 | . | TRBJ1-2 | TRBV5-1 | CASSSPSGPRDRGKGGYTF | TGCGCCAGCAGCTCACCTTCCGGTCCTCGGGACAGGGGAAAGGGAGGCTACACCTTC
TRBD1 | few | TRBJ1-2 | TRBV4-3 | CASSQPTGSNYGYTF | TGCGCCAGCAGCCAACCGACAGGGAGTAACTATGGCTACACCTTC
. | few | TRBJ1-1 | TRBV18 | CASSPRMNTEAFF | TGTGCCAGCTCACCACGCATGAACACTGAAGCTTTCTTT
TRBD1 | many | TRBJ2-3 | TRBV4-2 | CASSQAVPGQRRTDTQYF | TGTGCCAGCAGCCAAGCAGTCCCGGGACAGCGTCGCACAGATACGCAGTATTTT
TRBD2 | . | TRBJ2-1 | TRBV20-1 | CSAPVAGGPHNEQFF | TGCAGTGCTCCCGTAGCGGGAGGGCCTCACAATGAGCAGTTCTTC
. | few | TRBJ1-1 | TRBV7-2 | CASSFYRQGTEAFF | TGTGCCAGCAGCTTTTACAGGCAGGGGACTGAAGCTTTCTTT
. | few | TRBJ2-1 | TRBV11-1 | CASSLVGVWVSSYNEQFF | TGTGCCAGCAGCTTAGTGGGGGTGTGGGTGAGCTCCTACAATGAGCAGTTCTTC
TRBD1 | few | TRBJ2-3 | TRBV30 | CAWSVRTGFADTQYF | TGTGCCTGGAGTGTACGGACAGGGTTCGCGGATACGCAGTATTTT
TRBD1 | few | TRBJ1-5 | TRBV12-3/TRBV12-4 | CASSAGQGGLSNQPQHF | TGTGCCAGCAGTGCGGGACAGGGAGGATTAAGCAATCAGCCCCAGCATTTT
TRBD2 | . | TRBJ2-7 | TRBV27 | CASSLGGEGYEQYF | TGTGCCAGCAGTTTAGGAGGGGAGGGCTACGAGCAGTACTTC
TRBD1 | few | TRBJ2-7 | TRBV5-1 | CASSLGQGASAYEQYF | TGCGCCAGCAGCTTGGGACAGGGGGCTAGCGCCTACGAGCAGTACTTC
TRBD2 | . | TRBJ2-7 | TRBV3-1 | CASSQGLATYEQYF | TGTGCCAGCAGCCAAGGACTAGCCACCTACGAGCAGTACTTC
. | . | TRBJ1-1 | TRBV6-1 | CASGYAGPPRGQAFF | TGTGCCAGCGGCTATGCGGGACCACCCCGTGGTCAAGCTTTCTTT
TRBD2 | . | TRBJ2-5 | TRBV20-1 | CSARDLAGGNQETQYF | TGCAGTGCTAGAGATCTAGCGGGAGGGAACCAAGAGACCCAGTACTTC
TRBD2 | few | TRBJ2-3 | TRBV29-1 | CSVDGALAGVNPDTQYF | TGCAGCGTTGATGGCGCGCTAGCGGGAGTTAACCCAGATACGCAGTATTTT
. | few | TRBJ2-7 | TRBV7-8 | CASSPSWPEQYF | TGTGCCAGCAGTCCGAGTTGGCCCGAGCAGTACTTC
TRBD1 | . | TRBJ2-1 | TRBV15 | CATSRDGGQGTLNEQFF | TGTGCCACCAGCAGAGATGGTGGACAGGGGACCTTGAATGAGCAGTTCTTC
. | . | TRBJ1-2 | TRBV12-3/TRBV12-4 | CASSLALGETF | TGTGCCAGCAGTTTAGCGCTAGGGGAAACCTTC
TRBD1 | few | TRBJ2-2 | TRBV4-3 | CASSRGQGEGAGELFF | TGCGCCAGCAGCCGGGGACAGGGGGAGGGGGCCGGGGAGCTGTTTTTT
. | many | TRBJ1-5 | TRBV6-2/TRBV6-3 | CASSYSGSRGLQHF | TGTGCCAGCAGTTACTCCGGGTCAAGAGGGCTCCAGCATTTT
TRBD1 | . | TRBJ2-7 | TRBV15 | CATSTPGHPGGEQYF | TGTGCCACCAGCACGCCGGGACATCCAGGGGGCGAGCAGTACTTC
TRBD1 | many | TRBJ2-7 | TRBV3-1 | CASSLQGNSHYEQYF | TGTGCCAGCAGCCTACAGGGGAACTCGCACTACGAGCAGTACTTC
TRBD2 | many | TRBJ2-1 | TRBV10-3 | CAISGTSGAYNEQFF | TGTGCCATCAGCGGAACTAGCGGGGCATACAATGAGCAGTTCTTC
. | many | TRBJ2-3 | TRBV28 | CATYPGGTDTQYF | TGTGCCACCTACCCCGGGGGCACAGATACGCAGTATTTT